Following are 18 T cell receptor beta chains from one sample sequenced in a study of graft-versus-host responses after intestinal transplantation. TCRdb keeps only in-frame clones here, not all; method: immunoSEQ multiplex PCR. The table includes about 130,000 clones, 85% to 95% detected once. Their specific antigens are unknown. The sample was unstimulated CD4+ T cells sorted from spleen or lymph node cells, taken before intestinal transplant. These receptors originate from a human donor who received an intestinal transplant.

The rearrangement uses TRBV6-5 and TRBJ1-2, with D uncertain. V was clipped by 5 bases and J by 4 bases, with 11 bases between them. Looked up from germline, CDR1 is MNHEY and CDR2 is SVGAGI. This CDR3 comprises 13 residues. CDR3 DNA: TGTGCCAGCAGTCCCATGGGAGGCTATGGCTACACCTTC. Its protein product is CASSPMGGYGYTF.

J is TRBJ2-7 and V is TRBV5-1; 12 nucleotides agree with TRBD2. Germline CDR1 is SGHRS and CDR2 is YFSETQ. Trimming at V came to 0 bases and at J to 3 bases, leaving 1 base not matched to a gene. The CDR3 runs 15 residues. The CDR3 region has the DNA TGCGCCAGCAGCTTGGGGACTAGCGGGATCTACGAGCAGTACTTC. It translates to CASSLGTSGIYEQYF.

This sequence joins TRBV11-2 and TRBJ2-7; 8 bases fit TRBD1. Germline V gene data show CDR1 as SGHAT and CDR2 as FQNNGV. After removal of 5 bases from V and 6 bases from J, the junction contained 12 bases not matched to a gene. This CDR3 is 15 amino acids long. The CDR3 is CASSPLVDRGAEQYF. The CDR3 region has the DNA TGTGCCAGCAGCCCGTTGGTAGACAGGGGCGCCGAGCAGTACTTC.

This chain's CDR3 is CASSIGSYEQYF. The CDR3 nucleotides are TGCGCCAGCAGCATTGGCAGCTACGAGCAGTACTTC. The rearrangement links TRBV10-2 to TRBJ2-7, with D uncertain. Germline-derived CDR1 and CDR2 are WSHSY and SAAADI. The germline V and J ends were trimmed by 6 bases and 3 bases, with 9 bases remaining between them. CDR3 size: 12 residues.

This sequence joins TRBV28 and TRBJ2-6; a possible D gene is TRBD2 (5 bases). Germline V CDR1 and CDR2: MDHEN, SYDVKM. The CDR3 spans 16 residues. With 5 bases removed from V and 2 bases from J, the gap between germline ends came to 13 bases. The CDR3 DNA is TGTGCCAGCAGTACCGCCCCGGGAACTGGGGCCAACGTCCTGACTTTC. Encoded protein: CASSTAPGTGANVLTF.

The V gene is TRBV9, the J gene TRBJ2-5, with 7 bases aligning to TRBD2. Germline-derived CDR1 and CDR2 are SGDLS and YYNGEE. CDR3 length equals 15 residues. V lost 4 bases and J lost 5; bases outside the gene matches: 11. In DNA, the CDR3 is TGTGCCAGCAGCCTAACGACTAGCCCCTTGGAGACCCAGTACTTC. It is translated as CASSLTTSPLETQYF.

The rearrangement joins TRBV27 to TRBJ1-2; no clear D gene. Trimming stripped 6 bases from V and 4 bases from J, with 18 bases between. CDR1 is MNHEY, CDR2 SMNVEV, per germline (reference sequence). The CDR3 spans 15 residues. CDR3 nucleotides: TGTGCCAGCAGACTAAAGCCAGGACGGGCCTATGGCTACACCTTC. Translation gives CASRLKPGRAYGYTF.

This chain joins TRBV5-6 and TRBJ2-1; 7 bases match TRBD2. The trim removed 1 base at V and 8 bases at J, leaving 15 bases unmatched. CDR3 size: 17 residues. Germline CDR1 reads SGHDT; CDR2 reads YYEEEE. CDR3 in amino acids: CASSLWNGGSVRDEQFF. The CDR3 DNA sequence: TGTGCCAGCAGCTTGTGGAATGGCGGGAGTGTTAGGGATGAGCAGTTCTTC.

The chain couples TRBV7-2 to TRBJ1-5; D is possibly TRBD1 (6 bases). The CDR3 spans 13 residues. Trimming left V 5 bases short and J 7 bases short, with 12 bases between. Germline assignment: CDR1 SGHTA and CDR2 FQGNSA. The CDR3 is CASSPSRGQPQHF. CDR3 in DNA: TGTGCCAGCAGCCCGTCCAGGGGACAGCCCCAGCATTTT.

This chain uses TRBV6-6 with TRBJ1-2; possibly TRBD1 for D (5 bases). CDR3 size: 14 residues. Trimming cost V 3 bases and J 4 bases, with 12 bases left between them. Looked up from germline, CDR1 is MNHNY and CDR2 is SVGAGI (reference sequence). As DNA, the CDR3 is TGTGCCAGCAGTTATTGGGCCGGGGCCTATGGCTACACCTTC. It translates to CASSYWAGAYGYTF.

V is TRBV4-3 and J is TRBJ1-5; 7 bases align to TRBD1. The length of the CDR3 is 17 residues. Germline lookup yields CDR1 LGHNA and CDR2 YSLEER. After removal of 2 bases from V and 0 bases from J, the junction contained 7 bases not matched to a gene. The CDR3 nucleotides are TGCGCCAGCAGCCAACCCGACAGGGTATATAGCAATCAGCCCCAGCATTTT. Translating it yields CASSQPDRVYSNQPQHF.

The chain carries TRBV11-2 and TRBJ2-7, with 9 bases fitting TRBD1. The CDR3 is 15 residues long. Per the germline V gene, CDR1 is SGHAT and CDR2 is FQNNGV. V lost 1 base to trimming and J lost 7 bases; unmatched junction nucleotides: 8. CDR3 sequence: CASSLGRDRVWEQYF. The CDR3 region has the DNA TGTGCCAGCAGCTTAGGCCGGGACAGGGTCTGGGAGCAGTACTTC.

J is TRBJ2-5 and V is TRBV7-9, with TRBD2 matching over 11 bases. V lost 3 bases, J lost 5 bases, and 8 bases stayed unmatched. CDR1 and CDR2 from the germline V gene are SEHNR and FQNEAQ (reference sequence). The CDR3 consists of 16 residues. CDR3 sequence: CASSFYTLAGVETQYF. The CDR3 nucleotides are TGTGCCAGCAGCTTCTACACACTAGCGGGAGTCGAGACCCAGTACTTC. Full variable domain (rest looked up from reference TRBV7-9 and TRBJ2-5): DTGVSQNPRHKITKRGQNVTFRCDPISEHNRLYWYRQTLGQGPEFLTYFQNEAQLEKSRLLSDRFSAERPKGSFSTLEIQRTEQGDSAMYLCASSFYTLAGVETQYFGPGTRLLVL.

This sequence joins TRBV9 and TRBJ2-7, with a possible D match to TRBD1 (6 bases). CDR1 and CDR2 from the germline V gene are SGDLS and YYNGEE. Trimming took off 4 bases at V and 7 bases at J, with 24 bases between the two ends. The CDR3 sequence is 16 residues long. CDR3 sequence reads: CASSPWRTAPTGEQYF. As DNA, the CDR3 is TGTGCCAGCAGCCCGTGGAGGACAGCCCCGACGGGGGAGCAGTACTTC.

CDR3 loop: CAWSIPGQGGFEQYF. In DNA, the CDR3 is TGTGCCTGGAGTATTCCGGGACAGGGGGGGTTCGAGCAGTACTTC. V and J are TRBV30 and TRBJ2-7; 11 bases agree with TRBD1. Unmatched junction bases numbered 9, after V lost 2 bases and J lost 6 bases. This CDR3 is 15 amino acids long. Germline V lookup: CDR1 GTSNPN, CDR2 SVGIG (reference sequence).

This chain links TRBV12-5 with TRBJ2-4; 9 nucleotides align to TRBD1. The V gene end was trimmed by 2 bases and the J gene end by 0 bases; junction bases not matched to a gene: 5. The V gene's germline CDR1 is LGHNT and CDR2 FRNRAP. The CDR3 spans 17 residues. The CDR3 loop is CASGLTTGGAAKNIQYF. CDR3 sequence (DNA): TGTGCTAGTGGTTTGACCACAGGGGGCGCAGCCAAAAACATTCAGTACTTC.

This clone showed up just once. The rearrangement links TRBV30 to TRBJ2-2; D may be TRBD2 (6 bases). V was shortened by 3 bases and J by 2 bases, with 10 bases between the two germline ends. CDR1 and CDR2 (germline): GTSNPN, SVGIG (reference sequence). The CDR3 runs to 14 residues. The CDR3 here is CAWRRRDNTGELFF. The CDR3 DNA is TGTGCCTGGAGGAGGAGGGACAACACCGGGGAGCTGTTTTTT.

The chain carries TRBV7-9 and TRBJ2-3, with D unresolved. This CDR3 is 12 amino acids long. Looked up from germline, CDR1 is SEHNR and CDR2 is FQNEAQ (reference sequence). Trimming took 5 bases from V and 3 from J, leaving 6 bases between them. CDR3 bases: TGTGCCAGCAGCGCCGATACAGATACGCAGTATTTT. It yields the protein CASSADTDTQYF.